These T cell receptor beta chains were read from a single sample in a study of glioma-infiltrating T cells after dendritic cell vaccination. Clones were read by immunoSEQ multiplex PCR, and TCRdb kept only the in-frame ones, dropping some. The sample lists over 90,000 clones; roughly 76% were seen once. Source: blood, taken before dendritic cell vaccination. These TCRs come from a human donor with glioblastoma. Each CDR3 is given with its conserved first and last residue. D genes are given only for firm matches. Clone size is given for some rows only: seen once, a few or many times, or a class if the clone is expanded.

CDR3: CASSIGGLSYEQYF
DNA: TGTGCCAGTAGTATAGGGGGCCTCTCCTACGAGCAGTACTTC
J: TRBJ2-7
V: TRBV19
size: NA
D: NA

CDR3: CASSLIRGLLNTEAFF
DNA: TGTGCCAGCAGCTTGATAAGGGGACTTTTAAACACTGAAGCTTTCTTT
J: TRBJ1-1
V: TRBV13
size: NA
D: NA

CDR3: CASSPAAHNEQFF
DNA: TGCGCCAGCAGCCCAGCGGCCCACAATGAGCAGTTCTTC
J: TRBJ2-1
V: TRBV4-1
size: NA
D: NA

CDR3: CASSPQQGASSPLHF
DNA: TGCGCCAGCAGCCCGCAACAGGGGGCAAGTTCACCCCTCCACTTT
J: TRBJ1-6
V: TRBV5-1
size: NA
D: TRBD1

CDR3: CAGGYRDTGGNTIYF
DNA: TGTGCCGGAGGTTACAGGGATACCGGTGGAAACACCATATATTTT
J: TRBJ1-3
V: TRBV2
size: few
D: NA

CDR3: CASSLSGVGNTIYF
DNA: TGTGCCAGCAGCTTAAGTGGAGTAGGAAACACCATATATTTT
J: TRBJ1-3
V: TRBV7-8
size: NA
D: NA

CDR3: CASSRQGVENNEQFF
DNA: TGCGCCAGCAGCCGACAGGGGGTTGAGAACAATGAGCAGTTCTTC
J: TRBJ2-1
V: TRBV4-1
size: NA
D: TRBD1

CDR3: CASSQSTGTYEQYF
DNA: TGCGCCAGCAGTCAATCAACAGGGACCTACGAGCAGTACTTC
J: TRBJ2-7
V: TRBV23-1
size: NA
D: NA

CDR3: CASSEGKDRQNYEQYF
DNA: TGTGCCAGCAGCGAGGGGAAAGACAGGCAGAACTACGAGCAGTACTTC
J: TRBJ2-7
V: TRBV9
size: NA
D: NA

CDR3: CASSSPPDSPLHF
DNA: TGTGCCAGCTCATCCCCCCCTGATTCACCCCTCCACTTT
J: TRBJ1-6
V: TRBV18
size: NA
D: NA

CDR3: CASSLAGGLGGDTQYF
DNA: TGTGCCAGCAGCTTAGCGGGGGGGCTCGGAGGAGATACGCAGTATTTT
J: TRBJ2-3
V: TRBV7-2
size: NA
D: NA

CDR3: CASSESTGTGAQYF
DNA: TGTGCCAGCAGCGAGAGTACCGGGACAGGGGCGCAGTACTTC
J: TRBJ2-7
V: TRBV9
size: NA
D: TRBD1

CDR3: CASSQRGDSPLF
DNA: TGCGCCAGCAGCCAGAGGGGGGACAGTCCTCTCTTT
J: TRBJ1-6
V: TRBV4-1
size: NA
D: TRBD1

CDR3: CASRNRGQGRYEQYF
DNA: TGTGCCAGCAGAAACCGAGGACAGGGCAGGTACGAGCAGTACTTC
J: TRBJ2-7
V: TRBV27
size: NA
D: TRBD1

CDR3: CATSEGLAEGTDTQYF
DNA: TGTGCCACCAGCGAAGGACTAGCGGAGGGCACAGATACGCAGTATTTT
J: TRBJ2-3
V: TRBV15
size: NA
D: TRBD2

CDR3: CASGLGSESSYNEQFF
DNA: TGTGCTAGTGGTTTGGGAAGCGAAAGCTCCTACAATGAGCAGTTCTTC
J: TRBJ2-1
V: TRBV12-5
size: few
D: NA

CDR3: CASRSLAGEDTQYF
DNA: TGTGCCAGCAGGTCGCTAGCGGGAGAAGATACGCAGTATTTT
J: TRBJ2-3
V: TRBV6-5
size: NA
D: TRBD2

CDR3: CASSVGPALYNSPLHF
DNA: TGTGCCAGCAGCGTAGGCCCCGCACTCTATAATTCACCCCTCCACTTT
J: TRBJ1-6
V: TRBV9
size: NA
D: NA

CDR3: CASSEGGDIRYHF
DNA: TGTGCCAGCAGTGAAGGGGGGGATATTCGATACCACTTT
J: TRBJ1-6
V: TRBV6-1
size: few
D: NA

CDR3: CASSVDGSGAEAFF
DNA: TGTGCCAGCAGCGTCGACGGCTCAGGGGCTGAAGCTTTCTTT
J: TRBJ1-1
V: TRBV9
size: once
D: NA

CDR3: CASSPPDSNNYGYTF
DNA: TGTGCCAGCTCACCACCGGACAGTAATAACTATGGCTACACCTTC
J: TRBJ1-2
V: TRBV18
size: NA
D: NA

CDR3: CASSLGAGNYGYTF
DNA: TGTGCCAGCAGCTTAGGGGCAGGGAACTATGGCTACACCTTC
J: TRBJ1-2
V: TRBV11-2
size: NA
D: NA

CDR3: CASTMVGGTRSPLHF
DNA: TGTGCCAGCACCATGGTCGGAGGTACCCGCTCACCCCTCCACTTT
J: TRBJ1-6
V: TRBV5-5
size: NA
D: NA

CDR3: CASSSSVGSSYEQYF
DNA: TGCGCCAGCAGCTCGTCAGTGGGGAGCTCCTACGAGCAGTACTTC
J: TRBJ2-7
V: TRBV5-1
size: NA
D: NA

CDR3: CASSLFQIGRGYGYTF
DNA: TGTGCCAGCAGCTTGTTTCAAATCGGCAGGGGCTATGGCTACACCTTC
J: TRBJ1-2
V: TRBV5-4
size: NA
D: NA

CDR3: CASTTGGSPLHF
DNA: TGTGCCAGCACCACGGGGGGTTCACCCCTCCACTTT
J: TRBJ1-6
V: TRBV6-1
size: NA
D: NA

CDR3: CASSELRNYGYTF
DNA: TGTGCCAGCAGTGAGCTGAGAAACTATGGCTACACCTTC
J: TRBJ1-2
V: TRBV2
size: NA
D: NA

CDR3: CASKQLAGPEGTQYF
DNA: TGCGCCAGCAAGCAGTTGGCGGGACCGGAAGGGACCCAGTACTTC
J: TRBJ2-5
V: TRBV5-1
size: once
D: NA

CDR3: CAWSVRGGPPNNEQFF
DNA: TGTGCCTGGAGTGTCCGGGGGGGACCACCCAACAATGAGCAGTTCTTC
J: TRBJ2-1
V: TRBV30
size: NA
D: TRBD2

CDR3: CASSPGFNYNSPLHF
DNA: TGTGCCAGCAGCCCAGGGTTTAACTATAATTCACCCCTCCACTTT
J: TRBJ1-6
V: TRBV7-9
size: NA
D: NA

CDR3: CASSSDRDYGYTF
DNA: TGTGCCAGCTCAAGCGACAGGGACTATGGCTACACCTTC
J: TRBJ1-2
V: TRBV18
size: NA
D: TRBD1

CDR3: CASRRGQSDYGYTF
DNA: TGTGCCAGCAGGAGGGGACAGAGCGACTATGGCTACACCTTC
J: TRBJ1-2
V: TRBV6-5
size: NA
D: TRBD1

CDR3: CASSTLAGNYNEQFF
DNA: TGTGCCAGCAGCACGCTAGCGGGGAACTACAATGAGCAGTTCTTC
J: TRBJ2-1
V: TRBV7-9
size: NA
D: TRBD2

CDR3: CASRPSRLAAYNEQFF
DNA: TGTGCCAGCAGGCCCTCCCGACTAGCGGCCTACAATGAGCAGTTCTTC
J: TRBJ2-1
V: TRBV5-4
size: once
D: TRBD2

CDR3: CASRPTGAPETQYF
DNA: TGTGCCAGCAGACCGACAGGGGCACCGGAGACCCAGTACTTC
J: TRBJ2-5
V: TRBV7-3
size: NA
D: TRBD1

CDR3: CASSISSGNTIYF
DNA: TGTGCCAGCAGTATCAGCTCTGGAAACACCATATATTTT
J: TRBJ1-3
V: TRBV5-5
size: NA
D: NA

CDR3: CASSVLGGQVTQYF
DNA: TGTGCCAGCAGCGTGCTGGGGGGGCAGGTGACCCAGTACTTC
J: TRBJ2-5
V: TRBV5-6
size: NA
D: NA

CDR3: CASSQFPLAGGFGDTQYF
DNA: TGTGCCAGCAGCCAATTCCCGCTAGCGGGGGGGTTCGGAGATACGCAGTATTTT
J: TRBJ2-3
V: TRBV14
size: NA
D: TRBD2

CDR3: CASSDAPGQGYEQYF
DNA: TGTGCCAGCAGTGACGCTCCGGGACAGGGTTACGAGCAGTACTTC
J: TRBJ2-7
V: TRBV5-6
size: NA
D: TRBD1

CDR3: CASSVGGTHPTDTQYF
DNA: TGTGCCAGCAGCGTTGGCGGGACTCACCCCACAGATACGCAGTATTTT
J: TRBJ2-3
V: TRBV9
size: NA
D: NA

CDR3: CATSRDVAGLEGYTF
DNA: TGTGCCACCAGCAGAGATGTGGCGGGGTTAGAGGGCTACACCTTC
J: TRBJ1-2
V: TRBV15
size: NA
D: NA

CDR3: CASTGGGDTQYF
DNA: TGTGCCAGCACCGGAGGCGGGGATACGCAGTATTTT
J: TRBJ2-3
V: TRBV6-1
size: NA
D: NA

CDR3: CASSPQGGTGGASSEAFF
DNA: TGCGCCAGCAGCCCTCAAGGGGGGACAGGGGGCGCAAGTTCAGAAGCTTTCTTT
J: TRBJ1-1
V: TRBV5-1
size: NA
D: TRBD1

CDR3: CASSQGPIRGAQETQYF
DNA: TGTGCCAGCAGCCAAGGGCCCATTCGGGGGGCGCAAGAGACCCAGTACTTC
J: TRBJ2-5
V: TRBV4-2
size: NA
D: NA

CDR3: CASSPSGDTQYF
DNA: TGTGCCAGCAGCCCAAGCGGAGATACGCAGTATTTT
J: TRBJ2-3
V: TRBV9
size: NA
D: NA

CDR3: CASSQGTTNEKLFF
DNA: TGTGCCAGCAGCCAGGGTACAACTAATGAAAAACTGTTTTTT
J: TRBJ1-4
V: TRBV21-1
size: many
D: NA

CDR3: CASSPRRAALSYEQYF
DNA: TGTGCCAGCTCCCCCAGGAGGGCAGCCCTCTCCTACGAGCAGTACTTC
J: TRBJ2-7
V: TRBV18
size: NA
D: NA

CDR3: CASQGLAGDQETQYF
DNA: TGTGCCAGTCAGGGACTAGCGGGGGACCAAGAGACCCAGTACTTC
J: TRBJ2-5
V: TRBV19
size: NA
D: TRBD2

CDR3: CALDRLYGYTF
DNA: TGTGCACTGGACAGACTCTATGGCTACACCTTC
J: TRBJ1-2
V: TRBV30
size: NA
D: NA

CDR3: CASSLGPNYGYTF
DNA: TGTGCCAGCAGCTTAGGGCCAAACTATGGCTACACCTTC
J: TRBJ1-2
V: TRBV7-9
size: NA
D: NA

CDR3: CASSQVSYGYTF
DNA: TGTGCCAGCAGCCAAGTGAGCTATGGCTACACCTTC
J: TRBJ1-2
V: TRBV14
size: NA
D: NA

CDR3: CASGLLAKNIQYF
DNA: TGTGCCTCGGGACTGTTAGCCAAAAACATTCAGTACTTC
J: TRBJ2-4
V: TRBV30
size: NA
D: NA